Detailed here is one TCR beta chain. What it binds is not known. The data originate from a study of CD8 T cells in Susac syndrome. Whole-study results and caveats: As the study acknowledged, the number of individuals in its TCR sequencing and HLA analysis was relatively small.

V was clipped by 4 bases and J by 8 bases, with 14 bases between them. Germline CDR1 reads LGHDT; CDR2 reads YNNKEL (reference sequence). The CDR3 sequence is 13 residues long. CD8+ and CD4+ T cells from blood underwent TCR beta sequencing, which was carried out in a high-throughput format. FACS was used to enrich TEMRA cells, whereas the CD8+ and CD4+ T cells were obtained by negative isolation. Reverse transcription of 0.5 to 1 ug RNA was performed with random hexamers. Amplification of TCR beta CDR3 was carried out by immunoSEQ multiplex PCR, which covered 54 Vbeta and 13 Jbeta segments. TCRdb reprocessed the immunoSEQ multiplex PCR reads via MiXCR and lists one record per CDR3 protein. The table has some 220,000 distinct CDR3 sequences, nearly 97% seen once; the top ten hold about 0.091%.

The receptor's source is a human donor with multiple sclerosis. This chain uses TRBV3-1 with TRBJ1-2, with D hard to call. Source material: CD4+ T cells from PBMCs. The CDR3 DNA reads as TGTGCCAGCAGCCCTGGATCCCTCTGGGGCTACACCTTC. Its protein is CASSPGSLWGYTF.